This note documents a single T cell receptor beta chain sequence. Its antigen is unidentified. Methotrexate plus calcineurin inhibitor accompanied controls' myeloablative marrow transplants; sampling was 1 year later. This record belongs to a study of T cells after posttransplantation cyclophosphamide. Profiling relied on immunoSEQ multiplex PCR, and the TCRdb table lists in-frame clones only, not all of them. The sample lists some 15,000 clones; 70% to 90% were seen once. V gave up 4 bases and J gave up 3 bases; unmatched junction bases: 5. Germline assignment: CDR1 SGHNT and CDR2 YENEEA. The CDR3 has 14 residues. General observations from the study: Donor-recipient repertoire similarity was low at 1-2 months, rising over year one. After PTCy, TRB diversity resembled that of CNI/methotrexate controls. Blood and skin or GI T cell repertoires showed limited TRB overlap.

The chain is built from TRBV11-3 and TRBJ2-7; 8 nucleotides align to TRBD1. Material: PBMCs, obtained 441 days after allogeneic stem cell transplant with calcineurin inhibitor and methotrexate. The source of this sequence is a male patient between 25 and 39 years old who received an allogeneic stem cell transplant from an unrelated donor, was CMV-positive, and had acute and chronic GVHD. Part of the T cells may come from the graft donor. The CDR3 protein is CASSSRQGNYEQYF. The CDR3 DNA sequence: TGTGCCAGCAGCTCCCGACAGGGGAACTACGAGCAGTACTTC.